The present entry profiles one TCR beta chain with its context. The data originate from a study of T cells in Graves' hyperthyroidism and ophthalmopathy. Losses at the gene ends were 0 bases for V and 9 bases for J; bases not matched to a gene: 8. This CDR3 has 16 residues. CDR1 and CDR2 from the germline V gene are DFQATT and SNEGSKA (reference sequence). Amplification targeted TCR beta CDR3 regions from RNA transcripts. When the TCR CDR3 underwent first-round RT-PCR, the HTBI primer set was used. TCRdb fed the multiplex PCR reads into MiXCR, producing one record per CDR3 protein. The data hold 500,000 to 600,000 distinct CDR3 sequences, with over 45% observed a single time.

The receptor was derived from an adult woman with Graves' disease, either hyperthyroidism or ophthalmopathy (not recorded which). The sequencing input was peripheral blood or thyroid tissue (not recorded which). The chain couples TRBV20-1 to TRBJ1-6; 10 nucleotides line up with TRBD1. The CDR3 reads CSARDGGTGVGSPLHF. As DNA, the CDR3 is TGCAGTGCTAGAGATGGGGGGACAGGGGTGGGTTCACCCCTCCACTTT.